This T cell receptor beta chain came from a study of identical twins. Study outcomes and limitations: Sequences that were beta out-of-frame showed weaker excess twin sharing.

Details on this clonotype: Its antigen is unidentified.

The CDR3 has 15 amino acids. Per the germline V gene, CDR1 is SEHNR and CDR2 is FQNEAQ (reference sequence). After removal of 5 bases from V and 8 bases from J, the junction contained 11 bases not matched to a gene. TCRdb redid the calling of the 5' RACE reads with MiXCR, one entry per CDR3 protein. The table lists about 300,000 distinct CDR3 sequences, around an eighth of them singletons. Separately, the same data were catalogued under a study of yellow fever vaccine responses in identical twins.

The chain carries TRBV7-9 and TRBJ2-1, with 8 nucleotides matching TRBD2. This sequence was found in a woman aged 18-30 years in good health. The sequenced sample consisted of CD8+ T cells sorted from blood. CDR3 residues: CASSLGGTRFYEQFF. The CDR3, as DNA: TGTGCCAGCAGCCTTGGGGGGACTAGGTTCTATGAGCAGTTCTTC.